This T cell receptor (beta chain) was obtained from a study of beta chain features in type 1 diabetes (dated by TCRdb to the late 2010s). With regard to the full study: Mean age, gender distribution, total cell number and subset yield were not different between patients and healthy donors. A total of some 110 million sorted cells were examined across all samples, and the number of cells per subset was strongly correlated with RNA yield. The study compared TCRB repertoires of sorted circulating CD4+ T cell subsets between recently diagnosed type 1 diabetes patients and matched healthy donors. Naive and central memory subsets were obtained from all 30 or so donors, but regulatory and stem cell-like memory subsets were isolated from only 8 patients and roughly eight healthy donors.

Study-wide findings and limitations: Only small numbers of individuals were included in the HLA sub-analyses, which left unresolved whether HLA type had any influence on TCRB rearrangement. Sequencing cDNA rather than genomic DNA could over-represent highly expressing activated cells, although activation and CD3 levels did not differ between groups. At VDJ recombination sites, type 1 diabetes patients had fewer insertions and more deleted nucleotides, which implies abnormalities in thymic rearrangement. Type 1 diabetes patients showed a moderate but significant shortening of TCRB CDR3 length in all four CD4+ subsets. Shorter templates might have been favored by PCR, but patient and control samples were amplified and corrected together, so both groups would have been affected equally by any skew. Naive, central memory and regulatory TCRB repertoires appeared to be more alike among patients than among healthy donors.

Based on the germline V gene, the CDR1 and CDR2 sequences are SGHTA and FQGTGA. V was cut back by 0 bases and J by 13 bases, leaving a gap of 13 bases between them. The CDR3, from cysteine to phenylalanine, totals 13 residues. Only CDR3 DNA remains: 39 bases, in frame from the first base. Each donor gave one peripheral blood draw, averaging approximately 0.12 L, which was collected into heparinised tubes. Naive, central memory, regulatory and stem cell-like memory CD4+ T cells were sorted on a BD FACSAria II using a panel including CD45RO, CCR7, CD25, CD127, CD95 and CD27. A purity above 95% was achieved for all sorted populations. PBMCs were isolated right away by Lymphoprep density gradient centrifugation and were stained directly, without culture. Samples were stained and sorted in pairs, with one healthy donor and one patient per experiment, so that batch effects were minimized. This clone was detected once. Its recognized antigen is unknown. Base qualities were left out, and no much larger clone turns up one base away.

The High Capacity cDNA Reverse Transcription Kit was used to reverse transcribe all of the isolated RNA, meaning that expressed TCRB transcripts were what got sequenced. Deep immunoSEQ sequencing was performed on naive, central memory and regulatory T cell samples, with an average of roughly 3.3 million total reads per sample. After sorted cells were lysed in RLT buffer, RNA was extracted with DNase-treated RNeasy Micro or Mini kits, with the choice depending on cell number. Each cell subset was processed separately to prevent cross-contamination, with patient and healthy donor samples processed together. TCRB sequences were amplified from cDNA with the immunoSEQ multiplex PCR, producing 87-bp fragments spanning the CDR3 region. Amplicons were sequenced on the Illumina HiSeq platform. The study's own analysis went as follows. PCR bias was computationally corrected using synthetic template baselines, reads within Hamming distance 2 were collapsed, and singletons that could not be merged were discarded. By aligning reads against IMGT, V, D and J genes, CDR3 length, and insertions or deletions at six rearrangement sites were assigned. Within each subset, clonotype counts were normalized to sorted cell number, and only after that were true diversity and Gini coefficients computed with the tcR R package. The overlap coefficient, calculated on TCRB nucleotide sequences, was used to quantify repertoire sharing. As a proxy for the pre-selection repertoire, out-of-frame TCRB sequences from naive cells were analyzed. TCRdb took over this immuneACCESS table, retaining in-frame rearrangements with V and J assigned. Such tables are incomplete; in checked studies, under half of the missing clones stem from an unresolved V gene, and the remainder is unexplained. V, J and clone size were drawn from that table, and D and trimming were deduced from the DNA. A total of under 400,000 clones appear in this sample, roughly an eighth of them only once. Jointly, the top ten make up under 0.02% of the sample.

The sequence is built from TRBV7-3 and TRBJ1-5; the D gene is possibly TRBD1, with 5 bases matching. The source material was naive CD4+ T cells from blood. The cell subset or site label for this specimen denotes: true naive CD4+ T cells. The TCR comes from a man aged 18 to 30 in good health. DNA sequence: TGTGCCAGCAGCTTAACACCTCAGGGCCATCAGCATTTT. Its amino acids are CASSLTPQGHQHF.